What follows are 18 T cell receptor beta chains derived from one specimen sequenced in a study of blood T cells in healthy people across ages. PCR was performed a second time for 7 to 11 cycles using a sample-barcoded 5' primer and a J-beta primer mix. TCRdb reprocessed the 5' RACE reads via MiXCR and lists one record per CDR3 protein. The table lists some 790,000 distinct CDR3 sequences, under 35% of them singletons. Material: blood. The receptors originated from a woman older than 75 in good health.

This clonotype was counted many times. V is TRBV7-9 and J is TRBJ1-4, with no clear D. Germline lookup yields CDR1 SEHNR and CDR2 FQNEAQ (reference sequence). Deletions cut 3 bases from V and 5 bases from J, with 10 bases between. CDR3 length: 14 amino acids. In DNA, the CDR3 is TGTGCCAGCAGCTTCGGCAGTTACAATGAAAAACTGTTTTTT. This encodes CASSFGSYNEKLFF.

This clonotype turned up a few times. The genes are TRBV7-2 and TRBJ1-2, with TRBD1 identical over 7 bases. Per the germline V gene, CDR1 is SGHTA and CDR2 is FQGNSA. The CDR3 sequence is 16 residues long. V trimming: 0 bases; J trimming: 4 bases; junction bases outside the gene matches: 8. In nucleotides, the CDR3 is TGTGCCAGCAGCTTAGCGCGCGGGGGACAGAGCTATGGCTACACCTTC. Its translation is CASSLARGGQSYGYTF.

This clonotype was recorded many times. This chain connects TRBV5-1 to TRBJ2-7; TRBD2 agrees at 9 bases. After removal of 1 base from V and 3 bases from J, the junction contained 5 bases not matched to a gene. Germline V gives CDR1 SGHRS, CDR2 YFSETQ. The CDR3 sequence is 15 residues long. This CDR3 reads CASSLSAGGFYEQYF. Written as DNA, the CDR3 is TGCGCCAGCAGCTTGTCCGCGGGGGGGTTCTACGAGCAGTACTTC.

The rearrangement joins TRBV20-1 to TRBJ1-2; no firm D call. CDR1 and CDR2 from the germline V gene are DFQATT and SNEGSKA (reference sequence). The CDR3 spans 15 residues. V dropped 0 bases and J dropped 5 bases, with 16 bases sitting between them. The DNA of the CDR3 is TGCAGTGCTAGAGATCCCCGAGGAGCCACGTATGGCTACACCTTC. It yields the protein CSARDPRGATYGYTF.

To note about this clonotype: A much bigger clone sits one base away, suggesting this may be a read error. CDR3 sequence (DNA): TGTGCCAGCAGCCAAGGGACTCGGCCAGGACCCTCCTACGAGCAGTACTTC. Protein product: CASSQGTRPGPSYEQYF. This rearrangement joins TRBV3-1 to TRBJ2-7; maybe TRBD2 (5 bases). The CDR3 runs 17 residues. Germline CDR1 reads LGHDT; CDR2 reads YNNKEL (reference sequence). Trimming took off 1 base at V and 0 bases at J, with 16 bases between the two ends.

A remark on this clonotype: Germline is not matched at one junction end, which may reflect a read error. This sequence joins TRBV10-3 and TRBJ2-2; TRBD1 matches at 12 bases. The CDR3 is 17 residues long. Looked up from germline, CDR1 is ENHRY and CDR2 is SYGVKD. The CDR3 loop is CAIRKSPGQGASGEPFF. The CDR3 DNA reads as TGTGCCATCAGGAAGTCACCGGGACAGGGGGCATCCGGGGAGCCGTTTTTT.

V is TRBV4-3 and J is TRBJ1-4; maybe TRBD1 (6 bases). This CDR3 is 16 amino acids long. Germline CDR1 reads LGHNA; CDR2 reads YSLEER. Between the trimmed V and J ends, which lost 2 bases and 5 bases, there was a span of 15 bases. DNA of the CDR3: TGCGCCAGCAGCCAATTCTTCCGGGGGCAGAATGAAAAACTGTTTTTT. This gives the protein CASSQFFRGQNEKLFF.

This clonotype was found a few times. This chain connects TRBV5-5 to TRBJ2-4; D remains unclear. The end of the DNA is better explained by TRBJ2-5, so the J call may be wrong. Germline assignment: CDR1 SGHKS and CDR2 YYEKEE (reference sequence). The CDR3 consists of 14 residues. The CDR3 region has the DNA TGTGCCAGCAGCTGGTCTCCATACCGGAAGACCCAGTACTTC. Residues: CASSWSPYRKTQYF.

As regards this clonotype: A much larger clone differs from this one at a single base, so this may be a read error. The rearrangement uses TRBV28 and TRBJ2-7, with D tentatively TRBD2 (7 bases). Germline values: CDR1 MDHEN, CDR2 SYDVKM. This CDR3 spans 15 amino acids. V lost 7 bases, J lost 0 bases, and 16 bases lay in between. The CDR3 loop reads CASTDGGADSYEQYF. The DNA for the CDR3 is TGTGCCAGCACGGATGGGGGGGCCGACTCCTACGAGCAGTACTTC. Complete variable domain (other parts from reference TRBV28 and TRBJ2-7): DVKVTQSSRYLVKRTGEKVFLECVQDMDHENMFWYRQDPGLGLRLIYFSYDVKMKEKGDIPEGYSVSREKKERFSLILESASTNQTSMYLCASTDGGADSYEQYFGPGTRLTVT.

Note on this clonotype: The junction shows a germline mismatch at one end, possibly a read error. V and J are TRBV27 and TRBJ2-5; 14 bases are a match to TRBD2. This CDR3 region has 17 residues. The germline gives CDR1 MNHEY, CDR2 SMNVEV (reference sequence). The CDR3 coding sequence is TGTGCCAGCAGCTCCTCACCGGGACTAGCGGGGGACGAGACCCGGTACTTC. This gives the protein CASSSSPGLAGDETRYF.

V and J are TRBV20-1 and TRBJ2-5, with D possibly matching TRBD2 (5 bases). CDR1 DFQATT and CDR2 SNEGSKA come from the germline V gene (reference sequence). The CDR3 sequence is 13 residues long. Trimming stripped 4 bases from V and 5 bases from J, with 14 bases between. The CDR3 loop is CSAILLAGETQYF. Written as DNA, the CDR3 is TGCAGTGCTATCCTCCTAGCCGGGGAGACCCAGTACTTC.

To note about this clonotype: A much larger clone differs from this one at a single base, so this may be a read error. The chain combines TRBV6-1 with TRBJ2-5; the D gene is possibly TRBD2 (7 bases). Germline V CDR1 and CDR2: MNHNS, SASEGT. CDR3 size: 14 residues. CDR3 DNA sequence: TGTGCCAGCAGGGAAGGGGGGGGCCAAGAGACCCAGTACTTC. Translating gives CASREGGGQETQYF.

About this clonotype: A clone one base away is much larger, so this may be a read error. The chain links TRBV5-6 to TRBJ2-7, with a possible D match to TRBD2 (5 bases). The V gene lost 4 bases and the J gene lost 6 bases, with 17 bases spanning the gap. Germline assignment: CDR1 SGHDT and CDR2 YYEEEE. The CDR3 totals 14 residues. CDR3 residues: CASSRRGAGVEQYF. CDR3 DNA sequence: TGTGCCAGCAGCCGGAGAGGCGCGGGTGTCGAGCAGTACTTC.

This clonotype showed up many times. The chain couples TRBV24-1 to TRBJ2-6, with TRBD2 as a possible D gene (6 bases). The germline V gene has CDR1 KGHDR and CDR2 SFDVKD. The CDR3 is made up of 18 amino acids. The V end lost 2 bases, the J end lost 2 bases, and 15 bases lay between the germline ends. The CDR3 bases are TGTGCCACCAGTGATTCTATGTTACGGGAGACTGGGGCCAACGTCCTGACTTTC. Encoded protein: CATSDSMLRETGANVLTF.

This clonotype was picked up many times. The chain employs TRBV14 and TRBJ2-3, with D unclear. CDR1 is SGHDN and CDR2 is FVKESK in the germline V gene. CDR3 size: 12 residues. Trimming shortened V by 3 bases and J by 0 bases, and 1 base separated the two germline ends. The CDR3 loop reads CASSHSTDTQYF. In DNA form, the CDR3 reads TGTGCCAGCAGCCATAGCACAGATACGCAGTATTTT.

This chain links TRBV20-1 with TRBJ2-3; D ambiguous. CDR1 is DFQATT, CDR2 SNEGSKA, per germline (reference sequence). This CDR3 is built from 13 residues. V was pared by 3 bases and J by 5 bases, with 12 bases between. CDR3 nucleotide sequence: TGCAGTGCTAGCCGACTGGATAGAGATACGCAGTATTTT. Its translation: CSASRLDRDTQYF.

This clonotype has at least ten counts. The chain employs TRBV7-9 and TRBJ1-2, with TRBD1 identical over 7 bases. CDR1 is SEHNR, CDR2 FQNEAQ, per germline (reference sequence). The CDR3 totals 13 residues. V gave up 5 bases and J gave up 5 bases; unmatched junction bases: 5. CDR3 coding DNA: TGTGCCAGCAGCCAAACAGGGGTTTATGGCTACACCTTC. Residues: CASSQTGVYGYTF.

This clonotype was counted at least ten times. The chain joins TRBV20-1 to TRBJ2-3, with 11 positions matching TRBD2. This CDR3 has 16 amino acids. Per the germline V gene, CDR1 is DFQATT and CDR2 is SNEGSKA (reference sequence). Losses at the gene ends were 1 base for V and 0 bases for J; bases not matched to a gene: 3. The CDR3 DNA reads TGCAGTGCTAGAGGTCTAGCGGGGGGAAGCACAGATACGCAGTATTTT. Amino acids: CSARGLAGGSTDTQYF.